This T cell receptor (beta chain) originates from a study of T cell responses to AZD1222 COVID-19 vaccine. Regarding this clone: The antigen is not known.

TCRdb keeps only in-frame clones here, not all; method: immunoSEQ multiplex PCR. This table holds about 140,000 clones, about 92% found once. Study-level results: At baseline, seropositivity was found in only six or seven AZD1222 recipients. Clonal diversity may have been underestimated, and the donors were mostly white British, with more females than males.

This CDR3 region has 15 residues. The germline gives CDR1 LGHNT, CDR2 FRNRAP. The V end was cut by 3 bases, the J end by 2 bases, with 11 bases between. This receptor was obtained from an adult in good health. This rearrangement joins TRBV12-5 to TRBJ2-1; TRBD2 might be the D (6 bases). The starting material was peripheral blood, obtained on day 0 of AZD1222 vaccination. The CDR3 protein is CASGFGTPPYNEQFF. CDR3 nucleotides: TGTGCTAGTGGTTTTGGGACTCCCCCCTACAATGAGCAGTTCTTC.